The 2 T cell receptor beta chains given below trace back to one sample, sequenced in a study of response to subunit inactivated influenza vaccine listed by TCRdb under 2018. Library construction relied on RT-PCR. TCRdb shows the sequencer as Illumina HiSeq 2500. The raw public data were reprocessed by TCRdb itself: fastp quality trimming at Q25, MiXCR clonotype calling, in-frame beta chains only. Rows merge per CDR3 protein into single entries with the most common DNA and genes. The sample has over 650,000 distinct CDR3 sequences on record, 18% of them singletons. The top ten constitute around 9.9% of the sample. The input for sequencing was PBMCs from blood, taken more than 4 days after vaccination. The source of these receptors is a man aged 45-65 years who received an inactivated influenza vaccine. Donor details come from another sample of the same person, matched by shared clones.

This clonotype showed up many times. In DNA, the CDR3 is TGTGCCAGCAGTTTATTGGTCGGGAGGTCCCACAATGAGCAGTTCTTC. Amino acids: CASSLLVGRSHNEQFF. The rearrangement joins TRBV27 to TRBJ2-1, with 7 positions matching TRBD2. There are 16 residues in the CDR3. The germline V gene has CDR1 MNHEY and CDR2 SMNVEV (reference sequence). V lost 1 base to trimming and J lost 5 bases; unmatched junction nucleotides: 8.

This chain links TRBV4-2 with TRBJ1-4; tentative D call: TRBD1 (6 bases). CDR1 and CDR2 (germline): LGHNA, YNFKEQ. CDR3 size: 15 residues. Trimming shortened V by 4 bases and J by 5 bases, and 14 bases separated the two germline ends. The CDR3 DNA follows: TGTGCCAGCAGCCCAAAACAGGGAGAAAATGAAAAACTGTTTTTT. Its protein is CASSPKQGENEKLFF.